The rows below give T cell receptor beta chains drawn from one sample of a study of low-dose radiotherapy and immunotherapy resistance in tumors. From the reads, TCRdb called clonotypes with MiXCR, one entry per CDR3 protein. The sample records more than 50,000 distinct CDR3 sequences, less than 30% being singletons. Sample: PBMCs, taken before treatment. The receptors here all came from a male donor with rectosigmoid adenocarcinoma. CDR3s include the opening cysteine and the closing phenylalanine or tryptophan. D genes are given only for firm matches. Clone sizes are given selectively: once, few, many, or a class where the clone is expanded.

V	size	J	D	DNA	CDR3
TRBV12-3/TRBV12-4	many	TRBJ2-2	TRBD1	TGTGCCAGCAGCCTGACAGGGCTGGGAAGAACCGGGGAGCTGTTTTTT	CASSLTGLGRTGELFF
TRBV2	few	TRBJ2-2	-	TGTGCCAGCAGTGCGTCTCGATCGGCCGGGGAGCTGTTTTTT	CASSASRSAGELFF
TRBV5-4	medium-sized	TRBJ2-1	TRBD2	TGTGCCAGCAGCTTGCGTCTAGCGGGAAATGAGCAGTTCTTC	CASSLRLAGNEQFF
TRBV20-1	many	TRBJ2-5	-	TGCAGTGCTATCGGGTGGGAGACCCAGTACTTC	CSAIGWETQYF
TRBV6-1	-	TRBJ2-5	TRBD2	TGTGCCAGCAGTTCGGCGGGAGGGCCTGGAGAGACCCAGTACTTC	CASSSAGGPGETQYF
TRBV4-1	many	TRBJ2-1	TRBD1	TGCGCCAGCGGGAGACCGGGGACAGGGGTTTCCTACAATGAGCAGTTCTTC	CASGRPGTGVSYNEQFF
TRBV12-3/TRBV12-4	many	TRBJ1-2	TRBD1	TGTGCCAGCAGTTTATTAATCCGGGGGACAGCCGGCTACACCTTC	CASSLLIRGTAGYTF
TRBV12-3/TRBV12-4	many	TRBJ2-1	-	TGTGCCAGCAGTTACCCCGACCTTTTCAATGAGCAGTTCTTC	CASSYPDLFNEQFF
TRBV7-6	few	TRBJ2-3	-	TGTGCCAGCAGCTCCCCCAGGGGAGGGATGACAGATACGCAGTATTTT	CASSSPRGGMTDTQYF
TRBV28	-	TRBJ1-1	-	TGTGCTAGCAGAACCGGGACGGTGAACGCTGAAGCTTTCTTT	CASRTGTVNAEAFF
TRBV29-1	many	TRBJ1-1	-	TGCAGCGTTGCAAGCCGTATTGAAGCTTTCTTT	CSVASRIEAFF
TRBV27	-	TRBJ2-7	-	TGTGCCAGCAGGGCCCGGGCCGGGCAGTACTTC	CASRARAGQYF
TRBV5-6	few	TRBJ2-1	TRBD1	TGTGCCAGCAGCTGGCAGGGGGTCAGGCAGGGATACAATGAGCAGTTCTTC	CASSWQGVRQGYNEQFF
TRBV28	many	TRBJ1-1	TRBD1	TGTGCCAGCAGTTTAACGACCGGGACAGGGGCAATTAAAGCTTTCTTT	CASSLTTGTGAIKAFF
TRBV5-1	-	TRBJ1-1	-	TGCGCCAGCAGCCCAATCGGGGGCAGGCTTGAAGCTTTCTTT	CASSPIGGRLEAFF
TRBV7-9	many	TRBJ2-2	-	TGTGCCAGCAGCTTACGCGACAGCTCCGGGGAGCTGTTTTTT	CASSLRDSSGELFF
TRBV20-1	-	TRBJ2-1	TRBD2	TGCAGTGCTACAGCGGGAGGTATGGATGAGCAGTTCTTC	CSATAGGMDEQFF
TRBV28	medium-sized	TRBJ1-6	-	TGTGCCAGCCTGCCCGGGACGGCGGCTGGTTCACCCCTCCACTTT	CASLPGTAAGSPLHF
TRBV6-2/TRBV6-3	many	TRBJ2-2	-	TGTGCCACACAACAGGTGAACACCGGGGAGCTGTTTTTT	CATQQVNTGELFF
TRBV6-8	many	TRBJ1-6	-	TGTGCCAGCAGTTACAGTGTCTATAATTCACCCCTCCACTTT	CASSYSVYNSPLHF
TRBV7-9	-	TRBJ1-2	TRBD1	TGTGCCAGCAGCTTAGTAAGCGGTTGGGACAGGGGTAACTATGGCTACACCTTC	CASSLVSGWDRGNYGYTF
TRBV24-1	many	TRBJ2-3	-	TGTGCCACCAGTGAACTAACGTTTCAGGGGTCCACAGATACGCAGTATTTT	CATSELTFQGSTDTQYF
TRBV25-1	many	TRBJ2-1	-	TGTGCCAGCAAACCACAGGGTTTAGGGGGGGGTGAGCAGTTCTTC	CASKPQGLGGGEQFF
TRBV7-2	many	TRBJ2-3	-	TGTGCCAGCAGCTTAACTGGTACTAGCACAGATACGCAGTATTTT	CASSLTGTSTDTQYF
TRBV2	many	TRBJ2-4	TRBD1	TGTGCCAGCATTGGGGACAGAAGACAAAACATTCAGTACTTC	CASIGDRRQNIQYF
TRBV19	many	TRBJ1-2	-	TGTGCCAGTAGGTTCTCCGGCCCCAACTATGGCTACACCTTC	CASRFSGPNYGYTF
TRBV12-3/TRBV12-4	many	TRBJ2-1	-	TGTGCCAGCAGTTTGTCCGGTGAGCAGTTCTTC	CASSLSGEQFF
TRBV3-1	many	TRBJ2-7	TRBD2	TGTGCCAGCAGCCAAGGACTAGCGGGAGCCGGGGAGCAGTACTTC	CASSQGLAGAGEQYF
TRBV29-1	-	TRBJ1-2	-	TGCAGCACCGAAGGGGGGGGCGCTTCTGGCTACACCTTC	CSTEGGGASGYTF
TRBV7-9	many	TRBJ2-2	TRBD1	TGTGCCACCCCCCGGGGGCAGGGGGCCACCGGGGAGCTGTTTTTT	CATPRGQGATGELFF
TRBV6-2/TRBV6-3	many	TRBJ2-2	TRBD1	TGTGCCAGCATCGACAGGGTCGGGGAGCTGTTTTTT	CASIDRVGELFF
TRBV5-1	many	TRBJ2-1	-	TGCGCCAGCAGCTTAGGGGGATCGAGCTCCTACAATGAGCAGTTCTTC	CASSLGGSSSYNEQFF
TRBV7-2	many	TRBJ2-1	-	TGTGCCAGCAGCTTAACGGGACCCTACAATGAGCAGTTCTTC	CASSLTGPYNEQFF
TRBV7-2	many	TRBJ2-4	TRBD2	TGTGCCAGCAGCGCCCGGCGGGGGGGCCTGGACATTCAGTACTTC	CASSARRGGLDIQYF
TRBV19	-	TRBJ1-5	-	TGTGCCAGTACCTCCCGCGGACCCAATCAGCCCCAGCATTTT	CASTSRGPNQPQHF
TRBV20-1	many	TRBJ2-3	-	TGCAGTGCTTTTCGGGCAGGGCGCACAGATACGCAGTATTTT	CSAFRAGRTDTQYF
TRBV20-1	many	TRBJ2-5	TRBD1	TGCAGTGCTAGACCGACAGGGGGACAAGAGACCCAGTACTTC	CSARPTGGQETQYF
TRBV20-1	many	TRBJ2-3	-	TGCAGTGCTAGGGCCCCGGGGCGTGGAGATACGCAGTATTTT	CSARAPGRGDTQYF
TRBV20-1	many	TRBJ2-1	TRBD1	TGCAGTCCAATACAGGGGAATGAGCAGTTCTTC	CSPIQGNEQFF
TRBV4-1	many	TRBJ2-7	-	TGCGCCAGCAGCCAAGGGTTTGGCCAATCCTACGAGCAGTACTTC	CASSQGFGQSYEQYF
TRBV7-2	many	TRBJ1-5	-	TGTGCCAGCAGCTTAGTCTCACAGAGCAATCAGCCCCAGCATTTT	CASSLVSQSNQPQHF
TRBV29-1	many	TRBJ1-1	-	TGCAGCGTCGCACAGGGTGCCACTGAAGCTTTCTTT	CSVAQGATEAFF
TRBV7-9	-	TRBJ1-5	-	TGTGCCAGCAGCCACAGACTCCTGGGAGCAGGGGACAATCAGCCCCAGCATTTT	CASSHRLLGAGDNQPQHF
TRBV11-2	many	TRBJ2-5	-	TGTGCCAGCAGCTTAGGGTCGGGCCAGGAGGGGACCCAGTACTTC	CASSLGSGQEGTQYF
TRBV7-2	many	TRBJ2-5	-	TGTGCCAGCAGCTTCTCCAGGGGATACCAAGAGACCCAGTACTTC	CASSFSRGYQETQYF
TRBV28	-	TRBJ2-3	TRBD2	TGTGCCACTTCTACAGCGGGGGGCCAATCAGATACGCAGTATTTT	CATSTAGGQSDTQYF
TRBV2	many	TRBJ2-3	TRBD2	TGTGCCAGCACCCTACTAGCGCCTAGCACAGATACGCAGTATTTT	CASTLLAPSTDTQYF
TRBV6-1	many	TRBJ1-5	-	TGTGCCAGCGGGGGGAGAGCTTATAGCAATCAGCCCCAGCATTTT	CASGGRAYSNQPQHF
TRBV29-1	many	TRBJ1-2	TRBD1	TGCAGCGTCCCGACAGGGATGGCAGCTAACTATGGCTACACCTTC	CSVPTGMAANYGYTF
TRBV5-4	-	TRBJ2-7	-	TGTGCCAGCAGCTTCACCGGACATACCTACGAGCAGTACTTC	CASSFTGHTYEQYF
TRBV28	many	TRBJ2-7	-	TGTGCCAGCAGTTTGTTTGGCGGAAATACCTACGAGCAGTACTTC	CASSLFGGNTYEQYF
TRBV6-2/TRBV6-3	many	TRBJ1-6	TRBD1	TGTGCCAGCAGGCTAACCGGGACAGGGGATTCACCCCTCCACTTT	CASRLTGTGDSPLHF